What follows describes a single T cell receptor beta chain. The CDR3 length is 15 residues. The V gene lost 1 base and the J gene lost 10 bases, with 17 bases spanning the gap. The V gene's germline CDR1 is MGHRA and CDR2 YSYEKL. These data originate in a study of blood T cell repertoires in COVID-19. At the level of the study: T cells, B-cell-depleted T cells, or PBMCs provided the cDNA or gDNA that served as material.

This table comes from immunoSEQ multiplex PCR, and its TCRdb copy is limited to in-frame clones, with some not included. The table includes about 260,000 clones, roughly 83% detected once. Sequenced: PBMCs or T cells enriched from blood (not recorded which). This chain joins TRBV4-1 and TRBJ2-1; weak D call: TRBD2 (7 bases). The source is a woman aged 45 to 65 who had recovered from COVID-19. The CDR3 DNA sequence: TGCGCCAGCAGCCAAGGGGGGGGCAAAGTGGCCGAGCAGTTCTTC. Translated, it gives CASSQGGGKVAEQFF.